The 24 T cell receptor beta chains below all came from one sample that was sequenced in a study of tumor-infiltrating lymphocytes in primary liver carcinoma (dated by TCRdb to the late 2010s). TRIzol reagent was used to extract blood RNA from unsorted whole blood, while the DNeasy Blood & Tissue kit provided the germline DNA. The run used an Illumina HiSeq 2500. A constant-region primer and ProtoScript II reverse transcriptase were used to reverse-transcribe TCRbeta-specific cDNA from approximately 500 ng total RNA. TCRbeta libraries were built with three nested multiplex PCR rounds, a slightly modified ARM-PCR procedure. Each of the first two PCR rounds ran for around 9 cycles and used multiplex TRBV1-TRBV30 forward primers together with a Cbeta reverse primer. The public reads were reanalyzed by TCRdb: fastp trimming at Q25, MiXCR alignment, in-frame beta chains only. A single entry per CDR3 protein holds the most common genes and DNA from its merged rows. The sample table lists 300,000 to 400,000 distinct CDR3 sequences, almost 65% of them with a count of one. In total, the top ten clones hold roughly 6.5% of the sample.

The source material was peripheral blood. These TCRs come from a man between 40 and 49 years old with primary liver carcinoma and hepatitis B virus infection.

CDR3 DNA: TGTGCCATCAGTGAGCTGGATGGGGCCAAGCATTTT. It specifies CAISELDGAKHF. The chain combines TRBV10-3 with TRBJ1-5; tentatively, D is TRBD1 (5 bases). This CDR3 is 12 amino acids long. Trimming took off 2 bases at V and 14 bases at J, with 13 bases between the two ends. Germline CDR1 reads ENHRY; CDR2 reads SYGVKD.

This clonotype showed up just once. Compared with germline, one end of the junction differs, possibly owing to a read error. Here the CDR3 reads CASSYSQDRQGTQYF. As DNA, the CDR3 is TGTGCCAGCAGTTACTCCCAGGACAGGCAAGGGACCCAGTACTTC. The chain uses TRBV6-6 and TRBJ2-5; 7 bases map to TRBD1. The CDR3 contains 15 residues. The germline V gene encodes CDR1 MNHNY and CDR2 SVGAGI (reference sequence).

The chain carries TRBV6-1 and TRBJ1-1, with D perhaps TRBD1 (5 bases). Trimming stripped 2 bases from V and 0 bases from J, with 10 bases between. The CDR3 extends over 15 amino acids. Germline loops: CDR1 MNHNS, CDR2 SASEGT. CDR3: CASSETTAMNTEAFF. DNA for the CDR3: TGTGCCAGCAGTGAAACGACAGCCATGAACACTGAAGCTTTCTTT.

As to this clonotype: This sequence may be a read error, since a much larger clone differs from it by one base. The V and J genes are TRBV6-5 and TRBJ2-1, with 7 nucleotides matching TRBD1. Per germline, CDR1 MNHEY and CDR2 SVGAGI. The CDR3 extends over 16 amino acids. The CDR3 DNA reads TGTGCCAGGAGTTACTTGAGGGGGCCCTACTACAATGAGCAGTTCTTC. This translates into CARSYLRGPYYNEQFF.

On this clonotype: A read error may explain this, as a much larger clone is one base away. The chain joins TRBV5-4 to TRBJ2-3; maybe TRBD2 (5 bases). The V gene lost 0 bases and the J gene lost 0 bases, with 8 bases spanning the gap. The CDR3 runs 15 residues. Germline V gene lookup returns CDR1 SGHNT and CDR2 YYREEE (reference sequence). The CDR3 spells CASSLDGISTDTQYF. In DNA form, the CDR3 reads TGTGCCAGCAGCTTGGACGGGATTAGCACAGATACGCAGTATTTT.

Details on this clonotype: The germline gene is not matched at one end of the junction; a read error may be the cause. This chain uses TRBV4-2 with TRBJ1-4; D call uncertain. The germline V gene encodes CDR1 LGHNA and CDR2 YNFKEQ. The CDR3 spans 15 residues. CDR3 sequence reads: CASSQVRVDGEKPFF. CDR3 bases: TGTGCCAGCAGCCAAGTAAGGGTAGACGGCGAAAAACCGTTTTTT.

The chain joins TRBV11-2 to TRBJ1-1; possibly TRBD1 for D (5 bases). V lost 7 bases, J lost 1 base, and 16 bases lay in between. The germline V gene has CDR1 SGHAT and CDR2 FQNNGV. The CDR3 contains 15 residues. CDR3 DNA: TGTGCCAGCAACTCAAGGCCACAGGCGAACACTGAAGCTTTCTTT. Encoded protein: CASNSRPQANTEAFF.

This sequence joins TRBV6-6 and TRBJ2-4, with D possibly matching TRBD1 (6 bases). V shed 6 bases and J shed 3 bases, with 21 bases lying between them. CDR3 length equals 17 residues. CDR1 is MNHNY and CDR2 is SVGAGI in the germline V gene (reference sequence). The CDR3 region is CASSPWGQGNIKNIQYF. CDR3 coding DNA: TGTGCCAGCAGCCCATGGGGGCAGGGGAACATCAAAAACATTCAGTACTTC.

To note about this clonotype: Germline and junction disagree at one end, which may indicate a read error. This rearrangement joins TRBV5-1 to TRBJ2-2; maybe TRBD1 (7 bases). The germline gives CDR1 SGHRS, CDR2 YFSETQ. The CDR3 totals 18 residues. The CDR3 DNA is TGCGCCAGCAGCATGGGCGGGGACAGCCGGGTAAACACCGGGAAGCTGTTTTTT. Its translation is CASSMGGDSRVNTGKLFF.

Details on this clonotype: Relative to the germline gene, one junction end is altered; a read error may explain this. The V gene is TRBV6-1, the J gene TRBJ2-1; TRBD2 might be the D (6 bases). The CDR3 is 13 residues long. In germline, CDR1 is MNHNS, CDR2 SASEGT. The CDR3 DNA sequence: TGTGCCAGCAGGAAGACGGGAGTTGCCGAGCAGCTCTTC. Translating gives CASRKTGVAEQLF.

The chain uses TRBV19 and TRBJ1-5; the match to TRBD1 covers 9 bases. The length of the CDR3 is 15 residues. Trimming at V came to 5 bases and at J to 6 bases, leaving 8 bases not matched to a gene. Germline assignment: CDR1 LNHDA and CDR2 SQIVND (reference sequence). DNA of the CDR3: TGTGCCAGTAGTCCCCCACAGGGGGCAGTTCAGCCCCAGCATTTT. Translation: CASSPPQGAVQPQHF.

About this clonotype: The junction departs from the called germline gene at one end, perhaps through a read error. The chain is built from TRBV11-2 and TRBJ2-1, with D unresolved. The CDR3 runs 16 residues. Germline V gene data show CDR1 as SGHAT and CDR2 as FQNNGV. The CDR3 DNA follows: TGTGCCAACAGCCCATATACATCTTACCAAAACAATGAGCAGTTCTTC. This translates into CANSPYTSYQNNEQFF.

This chain connects TRBV10-3 to TRBJ1-6, with TRBD1 as a possible D gene (5 bases). V gave up 5 bases and J gave up 7 bases, with 12 bases separating them. The germline V gene encodes CDR1 ENHRY and CDR2 SYGVKD. This CDR3 spans 14 amino acids. CDR3 protein: CAISYQDNNSPLHF. CDR3 nucleotides: TGTGCCATCAGTTACCAGGACAACAATTCACCCCTCCACTTT.

The CDR3, as DNA: TGCGCCAGCAGAACAGGGGGAGCTGCTAAAGAGACCCAGTACTTC. It translates to CASRTGGAAKETQYF. This sequence joins TRBV5-1 and TRBJ2-5, with 8 bases matching TRBD1. This CDR3 region has 15 residues. Germline-derived CDR1 and CDR2 are SGHRS and YFSETQ. The junction had 9 bases not matched to a gene; V was cut back by 5 bases and J by 3 bases.

This clonotype was seen a few times. Written as DNA, the CDR3 is TGTGCCAGCAGCCTACTTATGACAGGGGATGGAATCAATGAGCAGTTCTTC. Protein: CASSLLMTGDGINEQFF. V is TRBV7-9 and J is TRBJ2-1; 8 bases agree with TRBD1. The CDR3 length is 17 residues. J gave up 6 bases and V 5 bases, and 15 bases lay outside the gene matches. Germline values: CDR1 SEHNR, CDR2 FQNEAQ (reference sequence).

As concerns this clonotype: One end of the junction fails to match germline, which may point to a read error. V is TRBV6-4 and J is TRBJ2-7; D unclear. Germline V CDR1 and CDR2: MRHNA, SNTAGT. The CDR3 has 16 amino acids. In DNA form, the CDR3 reads TGTGCCACAAACCGGTTTTGGCCCTTCCTCGTGCGCGAGCATTACTTC. It specifies CATNRFWPFLVREHYF.

The chain links TRBV6-1 to TRBJ2-3; D is unresolved. The length of the CDR3 is 15 residues. The germline V gene encodes CDR1 MNHNS and CDR2 SASEGT. V dropped 3 bases and J dropped 6 bases, with 16 bases sitting between them. CDR3 in DNA: TGTGCCAGCAGTGAGTCAGCGAGTGAGGCCGATACGCAGTATTTT. Protein sequence: CASSESASEADTQYF.

This clonotype was recorded at least ten times. The rearrangement joins TRBV7-8 to TRBJ1-6; 9 bases map to TRBD1. This CDR3 is 13 amino acids long. After removal of 8 bases from V and 8 bases from J, the junction contained 4 bases not matched to a gene. The germline V gene has CDR1 SGHVS and CDR2 FQNEAQ. The CDR3, as DNA: TGTGCCAGCGGGGACAGGGTGCATTCACCCCTCCACTTT. Protein product: CASGDRVHSPLHF.

This clonotype was seen just once. The chain recombines TRBV5-1 with TRBJ2-1; D unresolved. V dropped 5 bases and J dropped 5 bases, with 17 bases sitting between them. CDR1 and CDR2 from the germline V gene are SGHRS and YFSETQ. This CDR3 is built from 15 residues. Here the CDR3 DNA reads TGCGCCAGCAGACCAGATCCGGGCAGGCACAATGAGCAGTTCTTC. This sequence encodes CASRPDPGRHNEQFF.

This clonotype has a handful of counts. This may be a read error, as it is one base from a much larger clone. The J gene is TRBJ2-3, the V gene TRBV4-1; TRBD1 is a possible D gene (6 bases). Trimming removed 4 bases from V and 3 bases from J, with 11 bases in between. This CDR3 is built from 14 residues. Germline CDR1 is MGHRA and CDR2 is YSYEKL. The CDR3 loop reads CASSLGAGTDTQYF. In DNA form, the CDR3 reads TGCGCCAGCAGCCTGGGGGCTGGAACAGATACGCAGTATTTT.

This clonotype appeared once. A much larger clone is a single base away; this may be a read error. The rearrangement joins TRBV6-6 to TRBJ2-2, with D tentatively TRBD2 (5 bases). Germline CDR1 reads MNHNY; CDR2 reads SVGAGI (reference sequence). The CDR3 spans 15 residues. CDR3 loop: CASSFFTANTGELSF. CDR3 coding DNA: TGTGCCAGCAGTTTTTTCACCGCTAACACCGGGGAGCTGTCTTTT.

Note on this clonotype: Possible read error: a much larger clone is one base away. This sequence joins TRBV29-1 and TRBJ1-1; tentative D call: TRBD1 (6 bases). The germline CDR1 and CDR2 sequences are SQVTM and ANQGSEA. This CDR3 region has 13 residues. As DNA, the CDR3 is TGCAGCGTGGCCCCAGGGGACGGCACTGAAGTTTTCTTT. Translated, it gives CSVAPGDGTEVFF.

As to this clonotype: This may stem from a read error, because a much larger clone lies one nucleotide away. It is likely a read error, because the conserved phenylalanine at the end of the CDR3 is missing. The gene calls are TRBV4-2 and TRBJ2-7; 10 bases line up with TRBD2. CDR1 and CDR2 (germline): LGHNA, YNFKEQ. The CDR3 extends over 16 amino acids. The V gene end was trimmed by 0 bases and the J gene end by 2 bases; junction bases not matched to a gene: 4. The CDR3 region is CASSQDVGLAAYEQYL. The CDR3 region has the DNA TGTGCCAGCAGCCAAGATGTTGGACTAGCGGCCTACGAGCAGTACCTC.

Of note for this clonotype: This may arise from a read error, as a much more abundant clone is one base away. This chain uses TRBV10-1 with TRBJ2-2; a possible D gene is TRBD2 (5 bases). The CDR3 is made up of 14 amino acids. Per germline, CDR1 WNHNN and CDR2 SYGVQD (reference sequence). CDR3 coding DNA: TGCGCCAGCAGTGAGTCTTTTGGTAACGGGGAGCTGTTATTT. As protein: CASSESFGNGELLF.